The subject of this entry is one T cell receptor (beta chain). Its antigen is unidentified. Deep was the level at which the assay was run. Data came from immunoSEQ multiplex PCR; TCRdb stores just in-frame clones and leaves some out. The sample holds over 2 million clones, roughly 92% seen once. Participating donors were healthy, HIV-negative adults free of recent acute infections or vaccinations. Adults of Caucasian background living in Nashville, Tennessee made up all donors. The data derive from a study of shared clonotypes between healthy human individuals. Points from the study as a whole: Of the naive CD4 clonotypes, roughly 5.2% were shared across a handful of donors.

V was clipped by 0 bases and J by 3 bases; unmatched bases: 8. Germline V gives CDR1 MRHNA, CDR2 SNTAGT. The CDR3 has 16 amino acids. The chain combines TRBV6-4 with TRBJ2-7; the match to TRBD1 covers 7 bases. Sample: naive CD4+ T cells from PBMCs. Subset: CD45RA+ positively selected. The TCR sequence derives from a man younger than 30 in good health. Some clones in this sample may be carry-over from other donors' samples. This chain's CDR3 is CASSDSILTGFYEQYF. For the CDR3, the DNA is TGTGCCAGCAGTGACTCGATCTTGACAGGGTTCTACGAGCAGTACTTC.